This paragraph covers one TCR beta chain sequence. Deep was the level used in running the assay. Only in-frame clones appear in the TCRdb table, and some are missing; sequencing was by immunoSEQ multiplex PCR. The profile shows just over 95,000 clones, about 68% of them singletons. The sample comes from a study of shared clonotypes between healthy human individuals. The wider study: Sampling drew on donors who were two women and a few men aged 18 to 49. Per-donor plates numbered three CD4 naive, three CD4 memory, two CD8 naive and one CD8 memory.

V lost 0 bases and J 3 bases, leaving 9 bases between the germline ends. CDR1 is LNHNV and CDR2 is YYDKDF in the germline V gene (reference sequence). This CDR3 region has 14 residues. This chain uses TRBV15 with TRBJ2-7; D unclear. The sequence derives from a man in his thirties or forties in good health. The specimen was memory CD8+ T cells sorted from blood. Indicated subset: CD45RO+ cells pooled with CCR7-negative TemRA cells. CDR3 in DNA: TGTGCCACCAGCAGAGAGGGCAGATACTACGAGCAGTACTTC. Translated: CATSREGRYYEQYF. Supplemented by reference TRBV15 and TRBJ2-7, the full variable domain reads DAMVIQNPRYQVTQFGKPVTLSCSQTLNHNVMYWYQQKSSQAPKLLFHYYDKDFNNEADTPDNFQSRRPNTSFCFLDIRSPGLGDTAMYLCATSREGRYYEQYFGPGTRLTVT.